This note documents a single TCR beta chain sequence. This clonotype appeared a few times. Its antigen is not yet known. Within one base of it there is no much larger clone, and no base qualities were kept. The sample belongs to a study of post-analysis software for immune sequencing data (dated by TCRdb to between 2014 and 2017). Notes on the research overall: Relapsing-remitting, secondary progressive and progressive-relapsing multiple sclerosis were recorded as disease courses, and subtype annotation was lacking for some patients. Patient repertoires were compared against over ten previously published healthy control repertoires from donors aged 6 to 25 years. A subset of samples was prepared in parallel using single-end sample barcoding, then pooled and co-amplified after Illumina adapter ligation. What the authors observed across the whole study: Four or five TRBV segments, including TRBV5-6, TRBV5-1 and TRBV20-1, were significantly more frequent in patients than controls. Multiple sclerosis patients had significantly lower normalized Chao1 diversity than controls, a result that suggests substantial peripheral T-cell clonal expansion. The control group was slightly older than the multiple sclerosis patient group. When samples were clustered directly using the F measure, samples prepared in the same batch co-clustered strongly, which prompted a batch-effect correction.

Trimmed from V: 2 bases; trimmed from J: 10 bases; junction bases lacking a gene match: 14. Looking up the germline V gene (reference sequence) yields CDR1 DFQATT and CDR2 SNEGSKA. The CDR3, cysteine through phenylalanine, is 17 amino acids long. The retained sequence is limited to the CDR3, 51 bases, with the frame set at the first base. Library preparation was by PCR. The run used an Illumina HiSeq 2500. Unique molecular identifiers were incorporated into TCR beta cDNA libraries to reduce PCR and sequencing biases. Every 1 to 10 million input T cells yielded approximately 500,000 cDNA molecules, meaning each molecule approximated one T cell. Patient libraries were prepared and sequenced with the same protocol used for the earlier healthy control dataset. Samples belonging to the same batch were prepared together, multiplexed and sequenced on a shared HiSeq lane. Concerning the study's data processing: MIGEC was used to process the raw barcoded reads, and molecular identifier groups with only a single read were discarded before consensus assembly and CDR3 extraction. VDJtools was used for post-analysis of the clonotype tables, with diversity normalized by down-sampling every dataset to the smallest sample size. In repertoire overlap clustering, CDR3 amino acid sequences, but not nucleotide sequences, were matched to correct batch-related cross-sample contamination. TCRdb's own reprocessing of the public reads used fastp at Q25 and MiXCR and kept productive beta chains. Rows with a matching CDR3 protein are joined into one entry that keeps the most common DNA and genes. The V and J calls come from TCRdb's annotation, not from the publication. For this sample the table gives about 800,000 distinct CDR3 sequences, of which roughly 27% were detected only once. The top ten constitute around 0.56% of the sample.

To demonstrate the VDJtools post-analysis software, TCR beta repertoires were profiled from the peripheral blood of more than ten young patients with multiple sclerosis. The multiple sclerosis patients were children and adolescents ranging in age from about 6 to 17 years. This TCR came from a girl between 5 and 17 years old with multiple sclerosis. This sequence uses TRBV20-1 and TRBJ2-1, with TRBD2 identical over 13 junction bases. Sample: blood. For the CDR3, the sequence is CSARTLRLAGGSVEQFF. The DNA sequence is given as TGCAGTGCTAGAACCCTCCGACTAGCGGGGGGCAGTGTGGAGCAGTTCTTC.